The table lists the clone carrying this TCR beta chain with a count of one. Clones were read by immunoSEQ multiplex PCR, and TCRdb kept only the in-frame ones, dropping some. The sample shows 30,000 to 40,000 clones, more than 70% of them seen only once. The germline V gene has CDR1 SEHNR and CDR2 FQNEAQ (reference sequence). The V and J ends lost 0 bases and 5 bases, in that order; junction bases with no gene match: 10. The CDR3 runs to 16 residues. The entry originates in a study of sequential checkpoint blockade in melanoma. About the study: Patients were randomized 1:1 to nivolumab-then-ipilimumab or ipilimumab-then-nivolumab first-line. Both treatment sequences were followed by maintenance nivolumab.

Treatment given: randomized to nivolumab then ipilimumab (arm A) or the reverse (arm B). Patients had received no earlier DNA-damaging chemotherapy. Sorted cells were live CD3+CD8+, lacking CD19 and CD56, from PBMCs. This TCR came from a human donor with melanoma. Specimen: CD8+ T cells sorted from blood (inferred from file names), collected from a patient given nivolumab and ipilimumab in sequence. The J gene is TRBJ2-7, the V gene TRBV7-9; 7 nucleotides agree with TRBD1. The CDR3 nucleotides read TGTGCCAGCAGCTTAGCGCAGGGGGACGTCGGTGACGAGCAGTACTTC. Amino acids: CASSLAQGDVGDEQYF.